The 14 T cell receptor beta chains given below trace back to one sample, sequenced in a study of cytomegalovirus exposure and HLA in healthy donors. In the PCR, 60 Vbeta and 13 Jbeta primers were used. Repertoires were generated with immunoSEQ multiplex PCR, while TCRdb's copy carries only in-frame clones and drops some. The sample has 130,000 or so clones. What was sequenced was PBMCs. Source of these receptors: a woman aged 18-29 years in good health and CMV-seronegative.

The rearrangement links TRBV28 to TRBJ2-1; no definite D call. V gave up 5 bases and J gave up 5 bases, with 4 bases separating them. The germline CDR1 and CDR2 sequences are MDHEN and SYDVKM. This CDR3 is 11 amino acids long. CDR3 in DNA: TGTGCCAGCAGTCTTAACAATGAGCAGTTCTTC. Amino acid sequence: CASSLNNEQFF. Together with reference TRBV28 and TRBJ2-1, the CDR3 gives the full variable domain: DVKVTQSSRYLVKRTGEKVFLECVQDMDHENMFWYRQDPGLGLRLIYFSYDVKMKEKGDIPEGYSVSREKKERFSLILESASTNQTSMYLCASSLNNEQFFGPGTRLTVL.

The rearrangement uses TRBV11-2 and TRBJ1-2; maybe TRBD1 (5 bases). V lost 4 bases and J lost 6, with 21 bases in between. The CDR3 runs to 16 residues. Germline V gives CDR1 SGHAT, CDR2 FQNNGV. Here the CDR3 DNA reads TGTGCCAGCAGCTCTAGGACACCAAAGGGTCAAAATGGCTACACCTTC. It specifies CASSSRTPKGQNGYTF.

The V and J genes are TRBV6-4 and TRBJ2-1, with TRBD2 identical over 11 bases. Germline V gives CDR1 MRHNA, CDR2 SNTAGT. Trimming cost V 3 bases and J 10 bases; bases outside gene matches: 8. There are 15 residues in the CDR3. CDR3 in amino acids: CASSDTSGSPGEQFF. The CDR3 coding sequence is TGTGCCAGCAGTGATACTAGCGGGAGCCCCGGGGAGCAGTTCTTC.

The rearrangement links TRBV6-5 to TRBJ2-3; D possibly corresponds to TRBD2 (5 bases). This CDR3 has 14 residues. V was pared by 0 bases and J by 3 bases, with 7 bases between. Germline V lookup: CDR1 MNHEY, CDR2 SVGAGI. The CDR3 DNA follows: TGTGCCAGCAGTTACTCAGAGGGTACAGATACGCAGTATTTT. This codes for CASSYSEGTDTQYF.

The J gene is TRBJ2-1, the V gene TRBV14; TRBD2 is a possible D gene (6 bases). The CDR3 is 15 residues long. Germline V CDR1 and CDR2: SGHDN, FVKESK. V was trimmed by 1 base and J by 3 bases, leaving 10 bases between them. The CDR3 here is CASSQGSGYYNEQFF. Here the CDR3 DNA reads TGTGCCAGCAGCCAAGGTAGCGGTTACTACAATGAGCAGTTCTTC.

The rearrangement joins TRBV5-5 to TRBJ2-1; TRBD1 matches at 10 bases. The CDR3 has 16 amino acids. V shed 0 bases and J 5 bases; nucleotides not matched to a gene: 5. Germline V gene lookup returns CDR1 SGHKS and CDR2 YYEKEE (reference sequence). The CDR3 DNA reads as TGTGCCAGCAGCTTGGGGCCCGGGACAGGGGACAATGAGCAGTTCTTC. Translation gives CASSLGPGTGDNEQFF.

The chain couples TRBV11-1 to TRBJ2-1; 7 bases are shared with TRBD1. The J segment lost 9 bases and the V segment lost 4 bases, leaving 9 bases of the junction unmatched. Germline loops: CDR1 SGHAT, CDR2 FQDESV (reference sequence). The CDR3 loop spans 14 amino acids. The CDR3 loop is CASSSKTGNGEQFF. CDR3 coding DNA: TGTGCCAGCAGCTCTAAGACAGGGAACGGTGAGCAGTTCTTC.

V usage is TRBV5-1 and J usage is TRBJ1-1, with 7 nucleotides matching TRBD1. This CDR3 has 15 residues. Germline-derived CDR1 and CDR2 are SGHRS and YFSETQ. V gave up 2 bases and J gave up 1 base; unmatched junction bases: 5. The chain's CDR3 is CASSLTGEWNTEAFF. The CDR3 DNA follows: TGCGCCAGCAGCTTAACAGGGGAATGGAACACTGAAGCTTTCTTT.

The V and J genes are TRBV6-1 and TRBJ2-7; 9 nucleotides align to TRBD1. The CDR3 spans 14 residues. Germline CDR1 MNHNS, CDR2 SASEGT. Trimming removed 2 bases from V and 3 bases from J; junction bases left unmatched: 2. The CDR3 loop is CASSENRGLYEQYF. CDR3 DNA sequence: TGTGCCAGCAGTGAAAACAGGGGGCTCTACGAGCAGTACTTC.

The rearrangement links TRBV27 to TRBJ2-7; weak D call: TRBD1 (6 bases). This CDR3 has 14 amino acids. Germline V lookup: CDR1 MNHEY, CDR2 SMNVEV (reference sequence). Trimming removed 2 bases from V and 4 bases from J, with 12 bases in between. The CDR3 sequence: CASSLGGAVYEQYF. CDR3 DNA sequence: TGTGCCAGCAGTTTAGGGGGCGCAGTATACGAGCAGTACTTC.

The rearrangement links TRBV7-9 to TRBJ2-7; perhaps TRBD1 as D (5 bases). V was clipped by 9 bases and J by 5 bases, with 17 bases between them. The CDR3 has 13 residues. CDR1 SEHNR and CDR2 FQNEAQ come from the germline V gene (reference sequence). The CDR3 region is CASYVWGGNEQYF. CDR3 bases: TGTGCCAGTTACGTGTGGGGCGGAAACGAGCAGTACTTC.

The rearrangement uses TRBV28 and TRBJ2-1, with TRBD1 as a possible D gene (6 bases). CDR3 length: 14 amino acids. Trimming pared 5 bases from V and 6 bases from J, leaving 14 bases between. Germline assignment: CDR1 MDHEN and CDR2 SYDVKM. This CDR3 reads CASSGTGFPNEQFF. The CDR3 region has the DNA TGTGCCAGCAGTGGCACAGGGTTCCCCAATGAGCAGTTCTTC.

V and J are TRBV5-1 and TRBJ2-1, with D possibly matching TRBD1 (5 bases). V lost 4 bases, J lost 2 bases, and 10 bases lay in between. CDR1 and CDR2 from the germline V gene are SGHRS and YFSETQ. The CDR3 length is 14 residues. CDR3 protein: CASSLPGTYNEQFF. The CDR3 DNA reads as TGCGCCAGCAGCCTTCCAGGGACCTACAATGAGCAGTTCTTC.

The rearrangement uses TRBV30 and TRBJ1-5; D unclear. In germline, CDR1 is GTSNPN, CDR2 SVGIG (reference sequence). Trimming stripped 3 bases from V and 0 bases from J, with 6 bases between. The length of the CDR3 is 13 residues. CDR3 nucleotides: TGTGCCTGGAGCCTCTATAGCAATCAGCCCCAGCATTTT. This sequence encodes CAWSLYSNQPQHF.